This TCR beta chain appears in the sequencing data of a study of CD8+CD57+ T cells in acquired aplastic anemia. Study-wide background: Isolated CD4+ and CD8+ cells, once sorted, yielded DNA averaging about 3 ug. Study observations and caveats: Patients and controls turned out to have roughly 29 CD8+ CDR3 sequences in common. A significant difference in CD8+ Simpson's diversity between patients and controls was not found.

As concerns this clonotype: What it binds is not known.

Trimming cost V 1 base and J 2 bases, with 10 bases left between them. The CDR3 is 15 amino acids. CDR3 and TCR beta VDJ profiling relied on a genomic DNA template. A single record per CDR3 protein comes from TCRdb applying MiXCR to the reads. Of under 250,000 distinct CDR3 sequences in the sample, about 60% were seen once. Patients chosen for sequencing had shown CD8+CD57+ cell expansion by flow cytometry. Severe acquired aplastic anemia was diagnosed in all patients. The rearrangement joins TRBV12-3 or TRBV12-4 to TRBJ2-3; D gene ambiguous. This clonotype was sampled from a human donor with aplastic anemia. The specimen was sorted CD4+, CD8+, or CD8+CD57+ T cells (not recorded which) from PBMCs. CDR3 sequence: CASSLGTENTDTQYF. The DNA for the CDR3 is TGTGCCAGCAGTTTAGGTACAGAAAACACAGATACGCAGTATTTT.